This TCR beta chain was observed in a study of CD8 T cells in Susac syndrome. The CDR3 extends over 15 amino acids. J was trimmed by 1 base and V by 5 bases; bases with no gene match: 7. The germline CDR1 and CDR2 sequences are SEHNR and FQNEAQ (reference sequence). RNA amounts of roughly 0.45 to 1 ug underwent reverse transcription with random hexamers. Amplification of TCR beta CDR3 across 54 Vbeta and 13 Jbeta was performed with immunoSEQ multiplex PCR. TCRdb reanalysed the immunoSEQ multiplex PCR reads using MiXCR and keeps one entry per CDR3 protein. The profile shows 190,000 or so distinct CDR3 sequences, approximately 95% of them singletons.

Sequencing was performed on CD4+ T cells from PBMCs. V usage is TRBV7-9 and J usage is TRBJ2-5; 7 positions match TRBD1. This TCR came from a human donor with multiple sclerosis. CDR3 sequence reads: CASSRTGTAQETQYF. The CDR3 bases are TGTGCCAGCAGCCGAACGGGGACAGCCCAAGAGACCCAGTACTTC. Using reference TRBV7-9 and TRBJ2-5 for the parts outside the CDR3, the full variable domain is DTGVSQNPRHKITKRGQNVTFRCDPISEHNRLYWYRQTLGQGPEFLTYFQNEAQLEKSRLLSDRFSAERPKGSFSTLEIQRTEQGDSAMYLCASSRTGTAQETQYFGPGTRLLVL.